The next 12 T cell receptor beta chains were all read from a single sample in a study of T cell repertoires in cytomegalovirus infection. TCRdb recomputed calls from the reads with MiXCR, one row per CDR3 protein. The data contain a few hundred thousand distinct CDR3 sequences, roughly 34% of them singletons. The antigens for these receptors are not known. The sequences come from cultured PBMCs, collected from culture after CMV antigen stimulation. The receptor source for this set is a human donor in good health (CMV status not recorded). Some clones in this sample may be carry-over from other donors' samples.

The CDR3 region is CASRNLQGPYEQYF. The CDR3 nucleotides read TGTGCCAGCAGGAACCTACAGGGCCCCTACGAGCAGTACTTC. The J gene is TRBJ2-7, the V gene TRBV6-1; a weak D match, TRBD1 (6 bases). The CDR3 is made up of 14 amino acids. V lost 6 bases, J lost 2 bases, and 14 bases lay in between. Germline CDR1 and CDR2: MNHNS and SASEGT.

V is TRBV30 and J is TRBJ2-7; 9 positions match TRBD2. After removal of 1 base from V and 7 bases from J, the junction contained 2 bases not matched to a gene. The CDR3 totals 12 residues. Per germline, CDR1 GTSNPN and CDR2 SVGIG (reference sequence). CDR3 coding DNA: TGTGCCTGGAGTGGCGGGAGGGGTGAGCAGTACTTC. This sequence encodes CAWSGGRGEQYF.

This clonotype was seen more than once but under ten times. V usage is TRBV6-5 and J usage is TRBJ2-4, with a possible D match to TRBD1 (6 bases). Per germline, CDR1 MNHEY and CDR2 SVGAGI. This CDR3 spans 15 amino acids. Trimming left V 0 bases short and J 9 bases short, with 15 bases between. CDR3 DNA: TGTGCCAGCAGTTACTCCGCTGGGGGCGAGAGCATTCAGTACTTC. The encoded protein is CASSYSAGGESIQYF.

V gene TRBV5-1 combines with J gene TRBJ2-3; unclear D gene. The germline gives CDR1 SGHRS, CDR2 YFSETQ. This CDR3 is built from 14 residues. Between the trimmed V and J ends, which lost 5 bases and 0 bases, there was a span of 10 bases. CDR3 nucleotide sequence: TGCGCCAGCAGGGAAGGGCGGAGCACAGATACGCAGTATTTT. It encodes CASREGRSTDTQYF.

The chain has TRBV12-3 or TRBV12-4 and TRBJ2-4; D remains unclear. Trimming cost V 5 bases and J 8 bases, with 10 bases left between them. The CDR3 covers 12 residues. As DNA, the CDR3 is TGTGCCAGCAGTAACCCTCCCGACATTCAGTACTTC. It codes for CASSNPPDIQYF.

J is TRBJ1-1 and V is TRBV5-1, with unresolved D. CDR1 and CDR2 (germline): SGHRS, YFSETQ. The V gene lost 3 bases and the J gene lost 6 bases, with 15 bases spanning the gap. The CDR3 is 14 residues long. In DNA, the CDR3 is TGCGCCAGCAGCTCAGAACGGGAGGTCTCTGAAGCTTTCTTT. This codes for CASSSEREVSEAFF.

The chain carries TRBV25-1 and TRBJ2-5, with a weak D call TRBD1 (6 bases). V was trimmed by 1 base and J by 5 bases, leaving 11 bases between them. The CDR3 sequence is 14 residues long. The germline V gene encodes CDR1 MGHDK and CDR2 SYGVNS. The CDR3 DNA reads as TGTGCCAGCAGTGAATCAGGGGCGAGGGAGACCCAGTACTTC. This translates into CASSESGARETQYF.

This clonotype was recorded a few times. V is TRBV29-1 and J is TRBJ2-2, with TRBD1 as a possible D gene (7 bases). V gave up 7 bases and J gave up 6 bases, with 15 bases separating them. CDR3 size: 13 residues. The germline CDR1 and CDR2 sequences are SQVTM and ANQGSEA. DNA of the CDR3: TGCAGCGCTAGACAGGGAGGAGCCGGGGAGCTGTTTTTT. Translation gives CSARQGGAGELFF.

The chain joins TRBV18 to TRBJ2-7; 15 bases match TRBD2. Germline CDR1 and CDR2: KGHSH and LQKENI. This CDR3 has 15 amino acids. V lost 4 bases, J lost 5 bases, and 3 bases stayed unmatched. In DNA form, the CDR3 reads TGTGCCAGCTCACAGGGACTAGCGGGAGGAAACGAGCAGTACTTC. Its translation: CASSQGLAGGNEQYF.

V usage is TRBV4-1 and J usage is TRBJ1-2; no firm D call. CDR1 is MGHRA, CDR2 YSYEKL, per germline. The length of the CDR3 is 14 residues. Trimming removed 3 bases from V and 3 bases from J, with 11 bases in between. The CDR3 nucleotides are TGCGCCAGCAGCCAGGGTTCGCGGGACTATGGCTACACCTTC. Translation gives CASSQGSRDYGYTF.

The chain is built from TRBV24-1 and TRBJ1-1, with D uncertain. V lost 4 bases, J lost 5 bases, and 13 bases lay in between. In germline, CDR1 is KGHDR, CDR2 SFDVKD. This CDR3 has 14 amino acids. CDR3 coding DNA: TGTGCCACCAGTGAAAAGGGAGGGCGGACTGAAGCTTTCTTT. Translated: CATSEKGGRTEAFF.

This clonotype was detected a few times. The chain has TRBV6-2 or TRBV6-3 and TRBJ2-7; 7 bases align to TRBD1. This CDR3 has 14 residues. V shed 5 bases and J 3 bases; nucleotides not matched to a gene: 7. The germline CDR1 and CDR2 sequences are MNHEY and SVGEGT. The CDR3 region is CASSRRDRYYEQYF. Here the CDR3 DNA reads TGTGCCAGCAGTCGCCGGGACAGATACTACGAGCAGTACTTC.